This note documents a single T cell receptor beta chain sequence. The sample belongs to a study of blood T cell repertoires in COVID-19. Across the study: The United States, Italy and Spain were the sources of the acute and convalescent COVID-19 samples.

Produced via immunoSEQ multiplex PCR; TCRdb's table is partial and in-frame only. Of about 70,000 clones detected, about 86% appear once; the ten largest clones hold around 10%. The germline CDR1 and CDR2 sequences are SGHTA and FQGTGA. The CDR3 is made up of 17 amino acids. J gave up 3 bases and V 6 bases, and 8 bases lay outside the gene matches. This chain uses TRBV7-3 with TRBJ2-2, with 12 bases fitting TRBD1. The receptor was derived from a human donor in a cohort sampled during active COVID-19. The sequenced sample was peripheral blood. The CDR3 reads CASRSGTGGPHTGELFF. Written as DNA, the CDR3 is TGTGCCAGCAGATCCGGGACAGGGGGCCCGCACACCGGGGAGCTGTTTTTT.